This is a list of T cell receptor beta chains from one sample in a study of shared clonotypes between healthy human individuals. TCRdb's copy holds only in-frame clones and misses some; the assay was immunoSEQ multiplex PCR. The profile shows about 510,000 clones, 79% of them singletons. Sequenced input: PBMCs. The receptor source for this set is a woman aged 40 to 50 in good health. Some clones in this sample may be carry-over from other donors' samples. Both conserved end residues are part of each CDR3. The D gene is left open where the match is weak. Size tells how often a clone was seen (once, few, many) or the class of an expanded clone, and some rows leave it out.

V: TRBV19
J: TRBJ2-5
D: NA
size: NA
DNA: TGTGCCAGTAGTATGATTCCCCAAGAGACCCAGTACTTC
CDR3: CASSMIPQETQYF

V: TRBV5-1
J: TRBJ2-3
D: NA
size: once
DNA: TGCGCCAGCAGCTTCGGCAGCACAGATACGCAGTATTTT
CDR3: CASSFGSTDTQYF

V: TRBV10-1
J: TRBJ1-5
D: TRBD1
size: NA
DNA: TGCGCCAGCAGCGGCTACAGGGGACTTGCCAATCAGCCCCAGCATTTT
CDR3: CASSGYRGLANQPQHF

V: TRBV6-5
J: TRBJ2-2
D: NA
size: NA
DNA: TGTGCCAGCAGTGCGCAGGGGTTCACCGGGGAGCTGTTTTTT
CDR3: CASSAQGFTGELFF

V: TRBV7-9
J: TRBJ2-5
D: NA
size: NA
DNA: TGTGCCAGCAGCTTCCCGGGCAGCCAAGAGACCCAGTACTTC
CDR3: CASSFPGSQETQYF

V: TRBV2
J: TRBJ2-1
D: NA
size: NA
DNA: TGTGCCAGCAGTGGGGAGGTGAATGAGCAGTTCTTC
CDR3: CASSGEVNEQFF

V: TRBV14
J: TRBJ1-4
D: NA
size: NA
DNA: TGTGCCAGCAGCCACCTCGTTGGAGGGGAATGGACTAATGAAAAACTGTTTTTT
CDR3: CASSHLVGGEWTNEKLFF

V: TRBV4-2
J: TRBJ2-1
D: NA
size: many
DNA: TGTGCCAGCAGCCAAGGCCAGGAAGTAAATGAGCAGTTCTTC
CDR3: CASSQGQEVNEQFF

V: TRBV4-2
J: TRBJ1-1
D: NA
size: NA
DNA: TGTGCCAGCAGCCAAGGAGGGGAGGTCACTGAAGCTTTCTTT
CDR3: CASSQGGEVTEAFF

V: TRBV7-9
J: TRBJ1-1
D: NA
size: NA
DNA: TGTGCCAGCAGCTTAGCGTACGGGGGCGACACTGAAGCTTTCTTT
CDR3: CASSLAYGGDTEAFF

V: TRBV29-1
J: TRBJ2-2
D: NA
size: NA
DNA: TGCAGCGCTAAAGATTATCCGAACACCGGGGAGCTGTTTTTT
CDR3: CSAKDYPNTGELFF

V: TRBV5-1
J: TRBJ1-1
D: NA
size: NA
DNA: TGCGCCAGCAGCTTTGAAAACCCGGGGGAGACTGAAGCTTTCTTT
CDR3: CASSFENPGETEAFF

V: TRBV6-1
J: TRBJ1-5
D: NA
size: NA
DNA: TGTGCCATCCGGCAGGGCAATCAGCCCCAGCATTTT
CDR3: CAIRQGNQPQHF

V: TRBV18
J: TRBJ2-5
D: NA
size: NA
DNA: TGTGCCAGCTCACCCACTGGACGCGAAGAGACCCAGTACTTC
CDR3: CASSPTGREETQYF

V: TRBV28
J: TRBJ1-6
D: NA
size: NA
DNA: TGTGCCAGCACCAGACTGAATTCACCCCTCCACTTT
CDR3: CASTRLNSPLHF

V: TRBV6-1
J: TRBJ2-3
D: NA
size: NA
DNA: TGTGCCAGCAGTGAAGGAGGGAGCCCCCCAGATACGCAGTATTTT
CDR3: CASSEGGSPPDTQYF